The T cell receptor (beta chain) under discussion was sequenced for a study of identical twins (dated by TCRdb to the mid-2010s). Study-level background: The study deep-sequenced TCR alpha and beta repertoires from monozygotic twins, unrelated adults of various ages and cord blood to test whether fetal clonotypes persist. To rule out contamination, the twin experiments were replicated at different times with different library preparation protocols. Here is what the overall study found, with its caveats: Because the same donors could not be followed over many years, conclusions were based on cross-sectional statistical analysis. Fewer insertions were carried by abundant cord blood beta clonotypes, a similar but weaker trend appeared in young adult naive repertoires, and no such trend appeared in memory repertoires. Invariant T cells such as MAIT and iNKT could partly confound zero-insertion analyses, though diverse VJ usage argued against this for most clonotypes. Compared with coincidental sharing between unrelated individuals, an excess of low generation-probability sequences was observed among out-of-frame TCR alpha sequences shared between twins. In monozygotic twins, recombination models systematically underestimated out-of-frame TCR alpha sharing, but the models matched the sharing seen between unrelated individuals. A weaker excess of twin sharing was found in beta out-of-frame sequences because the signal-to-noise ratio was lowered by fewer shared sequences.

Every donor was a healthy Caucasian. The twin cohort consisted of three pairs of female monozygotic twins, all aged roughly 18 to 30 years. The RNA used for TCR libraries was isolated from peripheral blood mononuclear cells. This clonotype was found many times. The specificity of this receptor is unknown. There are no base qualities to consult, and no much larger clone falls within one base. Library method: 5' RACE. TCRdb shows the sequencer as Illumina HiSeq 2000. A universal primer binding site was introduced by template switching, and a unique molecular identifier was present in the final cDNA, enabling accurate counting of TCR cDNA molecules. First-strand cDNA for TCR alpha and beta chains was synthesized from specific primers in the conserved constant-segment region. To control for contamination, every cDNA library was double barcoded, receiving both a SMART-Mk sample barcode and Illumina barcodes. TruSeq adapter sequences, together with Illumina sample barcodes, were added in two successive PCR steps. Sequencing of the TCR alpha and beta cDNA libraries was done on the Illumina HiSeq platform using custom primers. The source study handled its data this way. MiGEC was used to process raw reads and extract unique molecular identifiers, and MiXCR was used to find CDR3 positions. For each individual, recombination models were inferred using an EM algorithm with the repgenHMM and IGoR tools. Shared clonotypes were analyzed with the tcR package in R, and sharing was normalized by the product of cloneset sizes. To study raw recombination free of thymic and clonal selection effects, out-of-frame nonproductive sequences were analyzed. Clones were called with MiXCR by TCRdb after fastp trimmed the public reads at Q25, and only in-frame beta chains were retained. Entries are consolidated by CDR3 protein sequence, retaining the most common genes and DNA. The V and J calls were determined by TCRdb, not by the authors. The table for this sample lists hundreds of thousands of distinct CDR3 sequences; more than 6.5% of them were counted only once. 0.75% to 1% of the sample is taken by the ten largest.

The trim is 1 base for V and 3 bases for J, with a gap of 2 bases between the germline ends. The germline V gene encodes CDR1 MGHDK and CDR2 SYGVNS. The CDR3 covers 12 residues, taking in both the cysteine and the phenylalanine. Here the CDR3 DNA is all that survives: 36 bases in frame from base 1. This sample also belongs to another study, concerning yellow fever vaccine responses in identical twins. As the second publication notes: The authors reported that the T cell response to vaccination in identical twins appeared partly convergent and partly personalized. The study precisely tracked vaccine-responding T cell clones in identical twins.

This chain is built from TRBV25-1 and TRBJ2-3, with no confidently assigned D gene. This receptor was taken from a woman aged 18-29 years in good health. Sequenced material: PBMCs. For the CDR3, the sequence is CASSELTDTQYF. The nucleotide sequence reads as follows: TGTGCCAGCAGTGAATTGACAGATACGCAGTATTTT. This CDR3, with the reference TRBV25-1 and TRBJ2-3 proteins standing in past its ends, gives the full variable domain EADIYQTPRYLVIGTGKKITLECSQTMGHDKMYWYQQDPGMELHLIHYSYGVNSTEKGDLSSESTVSRIRTEHFPLTLESARPSHTSQYLCASSELTDTQYFGPGTRLTVL.